The following is a T cell receptor (beta chain) sequence with its context. The antigen remains undetermined. TCRdb's copy holds only in-frame clones and misses some; the assay was immunoSEQ multiplex PCR. The data show 90,000 to 100,000 clones, 86% seen once. The V gene end was trimmed by 2 bases and the J gene end by 5 bases; junction bases not matched to a gene: 3. Germline-derived CDR1 and CDR2 are MNHEY and SVGAGI. CDR3 length equals 14 residues. This record belongs to a study of graft-versus-host responses after intestinal transplantation. The overall study: Multivisceral, liver-intestinal, or isolated intestinal transplants were performed in recipients. All of the recipients had induction that used anti-thymocyte globulin, then tacrolimus and steroids for about 3 years.

Study findings and constraints: Patients with graft-donor T cell macrochimerism had high graft-versus-host to host-versus-graft clonal ratios in allografts. Investigators detected GvH clones in recipient marrow, with some emerging earlier in ileum or blood.

The sequencing used PBMCs, collected 255 days after intestinal transplant. This chain connects TRBV6-5 to TRBJ2-1, with 7 bases aligning to TRBD2. The TCR sequence derives from a human patient who received an intestinal transplant, so some T cells may come from the graft donor. CDR3 sequence (DNA): TGTGCCAGCAGTTACCGGCGGGGGAACAATGAGCAGTTCTTC. Protein sequence: CASSYRRGNNEQFF.